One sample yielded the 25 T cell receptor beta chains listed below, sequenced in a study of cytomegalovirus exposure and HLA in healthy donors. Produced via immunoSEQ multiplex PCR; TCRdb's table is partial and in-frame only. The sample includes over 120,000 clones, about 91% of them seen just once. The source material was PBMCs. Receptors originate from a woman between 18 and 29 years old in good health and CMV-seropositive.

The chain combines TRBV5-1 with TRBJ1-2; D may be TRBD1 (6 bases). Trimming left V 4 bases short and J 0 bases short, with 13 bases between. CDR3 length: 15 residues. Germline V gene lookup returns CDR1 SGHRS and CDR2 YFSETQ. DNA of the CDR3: TGCGCCAGCAGCCCCCGCCCAGGGGCTAACTATGGCTACACCTTC. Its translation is CASSPRPGANYGYTF.

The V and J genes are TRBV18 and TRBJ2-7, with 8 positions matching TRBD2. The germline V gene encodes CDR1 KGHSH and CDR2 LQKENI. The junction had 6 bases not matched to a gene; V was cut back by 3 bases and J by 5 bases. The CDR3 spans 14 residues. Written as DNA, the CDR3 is TGTGCCAGCTCACCTCGGGAGGGCGGGAACGAGCAGTACTTC. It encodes CASSPREGGNEQYF.

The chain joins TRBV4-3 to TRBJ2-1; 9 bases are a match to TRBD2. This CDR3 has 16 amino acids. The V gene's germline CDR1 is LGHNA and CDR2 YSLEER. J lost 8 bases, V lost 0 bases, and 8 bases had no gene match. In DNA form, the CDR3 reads TGCGCCAGCAGCCAAGATACCCGGGCGGGGGGGCATGAGCAGTTCTTC. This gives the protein CASSQDTRAGGHEQFF.

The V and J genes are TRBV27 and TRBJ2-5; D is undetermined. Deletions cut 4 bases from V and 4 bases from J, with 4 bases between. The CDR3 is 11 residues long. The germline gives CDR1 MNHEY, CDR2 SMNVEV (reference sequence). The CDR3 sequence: CASSSSETQYF. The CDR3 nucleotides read TGTGCCAGCAGTTCCTCAGAGACCCAGTACTTC.

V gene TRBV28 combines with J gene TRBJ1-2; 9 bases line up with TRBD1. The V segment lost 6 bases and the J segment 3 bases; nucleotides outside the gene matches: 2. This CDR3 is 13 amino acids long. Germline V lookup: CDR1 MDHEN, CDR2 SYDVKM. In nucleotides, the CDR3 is TGTGCCAGCAGGACAGGGGGGGACTATGGCTACACCTTC. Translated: CASRTGGDYGYTF.

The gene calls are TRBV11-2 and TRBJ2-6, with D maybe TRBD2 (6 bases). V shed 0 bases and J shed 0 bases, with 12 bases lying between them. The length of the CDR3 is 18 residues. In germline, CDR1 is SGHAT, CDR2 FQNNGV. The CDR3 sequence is CASSLDVRLGSGANVLTF. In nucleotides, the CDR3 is TGTGCCAGCAGCTTAGATGTCCGACTAGGCTCTGGGGCCAACGTCCTGACTTTC.

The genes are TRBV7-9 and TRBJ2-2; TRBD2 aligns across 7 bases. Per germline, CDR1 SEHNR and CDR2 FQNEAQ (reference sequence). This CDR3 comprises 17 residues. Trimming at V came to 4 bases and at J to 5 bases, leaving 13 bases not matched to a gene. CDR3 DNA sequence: TGTGCCAGCAGCTCCCCCCGTGGTCTAGCGGCTACCGGGGAGCTGTTTTTT. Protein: CASSSPRGLAATGELFF.

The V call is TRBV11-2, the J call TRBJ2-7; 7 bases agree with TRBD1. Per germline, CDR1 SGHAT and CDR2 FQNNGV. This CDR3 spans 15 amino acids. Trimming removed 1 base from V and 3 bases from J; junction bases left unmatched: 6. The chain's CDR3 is CASSLGGTAIYEQYF. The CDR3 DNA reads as TGTGCCAGCAGCTTAGGAGGGACAGCAATCTACGAGCAGTACTTC. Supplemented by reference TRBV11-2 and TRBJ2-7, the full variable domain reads EAGVAQSPRYKIIEKRQSVAFWCNPISGHATLYWYQQILGQGPKLLIQFQNNGVVDDSQLPKDRFSAERLKGVDSTLKIQPAKLEDSAVYLCASSLGGTAIYEQYFGPGTRLTVT.

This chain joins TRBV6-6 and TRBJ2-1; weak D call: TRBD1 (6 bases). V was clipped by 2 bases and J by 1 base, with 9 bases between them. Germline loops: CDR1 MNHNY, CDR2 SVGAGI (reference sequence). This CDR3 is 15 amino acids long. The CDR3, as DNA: TGTGCCAGCAGTTACCGACAGGAGTCCTACAATGAGCAGTTCTTC. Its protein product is CASSYRQESYNEQFF.

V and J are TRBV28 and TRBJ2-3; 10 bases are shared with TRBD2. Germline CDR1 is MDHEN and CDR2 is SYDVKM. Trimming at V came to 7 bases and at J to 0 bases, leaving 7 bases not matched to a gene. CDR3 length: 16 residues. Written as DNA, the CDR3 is TGTGCCAGCACCCCGCGGACTAGCGGTAGCACAGATACGCAGTATTTT. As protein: CASTPRTSGSTDTQYF.

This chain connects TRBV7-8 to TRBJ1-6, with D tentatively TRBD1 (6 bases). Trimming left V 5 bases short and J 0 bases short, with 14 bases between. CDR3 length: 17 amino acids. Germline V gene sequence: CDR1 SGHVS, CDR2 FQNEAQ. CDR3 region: CASSPRDTRSYNSPLHF. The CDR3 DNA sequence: TGTGCCAGCAGCCCAAGGGACACCCGCTCCTATAATTCACCCCTCCACTTT.

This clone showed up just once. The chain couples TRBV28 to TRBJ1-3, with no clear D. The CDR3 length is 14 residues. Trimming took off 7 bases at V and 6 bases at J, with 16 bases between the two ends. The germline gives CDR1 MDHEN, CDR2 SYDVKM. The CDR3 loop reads CASNMVQRANTIYF. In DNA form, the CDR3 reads TGTGCCAGCAACATGGTACAGAGGGCAAACACCATATATTTT.

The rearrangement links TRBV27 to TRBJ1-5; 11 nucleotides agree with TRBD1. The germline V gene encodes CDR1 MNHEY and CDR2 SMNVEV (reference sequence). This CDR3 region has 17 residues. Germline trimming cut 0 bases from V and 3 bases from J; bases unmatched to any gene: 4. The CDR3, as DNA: TGTGCCAGCAGTTTATCAGGGACAGGGGGACTCAATCAGCCCCAGCATTTT. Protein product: CASSLSGTGGLNQPQHF.

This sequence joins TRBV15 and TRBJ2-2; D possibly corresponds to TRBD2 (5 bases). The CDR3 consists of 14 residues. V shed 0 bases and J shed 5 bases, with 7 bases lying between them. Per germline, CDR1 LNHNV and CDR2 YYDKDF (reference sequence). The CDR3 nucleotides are TGTGCCACCAGCAGAGATCGAGGGACCGGGGAGCTGTTTTTT. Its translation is CATSRDRGTGELFF.

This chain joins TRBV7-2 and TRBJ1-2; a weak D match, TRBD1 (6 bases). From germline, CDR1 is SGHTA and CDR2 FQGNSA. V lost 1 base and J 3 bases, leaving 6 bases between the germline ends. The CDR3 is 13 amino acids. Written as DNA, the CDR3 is TGTGCCAGCAGCTTAGGACAGGACTATGGCTACACCTTC. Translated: CASSLGQDYGYTF.

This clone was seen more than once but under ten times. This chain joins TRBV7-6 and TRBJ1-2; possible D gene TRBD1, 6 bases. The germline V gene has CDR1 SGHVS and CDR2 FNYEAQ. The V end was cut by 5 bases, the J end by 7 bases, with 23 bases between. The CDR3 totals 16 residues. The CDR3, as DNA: TGTGCCAGCAGCCCGACTGGACAGTCGGCAAGCGGTGGCTACACCTTC. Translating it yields CASSPTGQSASGGYTF.

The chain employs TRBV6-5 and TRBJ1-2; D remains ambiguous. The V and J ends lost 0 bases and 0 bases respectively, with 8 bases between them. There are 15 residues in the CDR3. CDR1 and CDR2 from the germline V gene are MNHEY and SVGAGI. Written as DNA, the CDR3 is TGTGCCAGCAGTTACTCGTCCGGGACTAACTATGGCTACACCTTC. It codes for CASSYSSGTNYGYTF.

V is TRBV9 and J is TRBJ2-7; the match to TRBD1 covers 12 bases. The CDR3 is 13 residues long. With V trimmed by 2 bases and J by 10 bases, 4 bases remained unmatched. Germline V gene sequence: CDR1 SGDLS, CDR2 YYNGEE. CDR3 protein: CASSVGTGGDQYF. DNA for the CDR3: TGTGCCAGCAGCGTCGGGACAGGGGGCGATCAGTACTTC.

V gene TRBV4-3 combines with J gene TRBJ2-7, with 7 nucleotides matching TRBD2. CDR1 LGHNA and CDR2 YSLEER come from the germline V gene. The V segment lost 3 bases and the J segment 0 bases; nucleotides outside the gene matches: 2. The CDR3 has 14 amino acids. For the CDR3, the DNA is TGCGCCAGCAGCCAGAGCGGGACCTCCTACGAGCAGTACTTC. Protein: CASSQSGTSYEQYF.

CDR3 region: CASSFQQGADTEAFF. The DNA of the CDR3 is TGTGCCAGCAGTTTCCAACAGGGGGCGGACACTGAAGCTTTCTTT. The V gene is TRBV6-5, the J gene TRBJ1-1, with 9 bases matching TRBD1. Germline CDR1 and CDR2: MNHEY and SVGAGI. V lost 4 bases and J lost 3; bases outside the gene matches: 6. This CDR3 has 15 amino acids.

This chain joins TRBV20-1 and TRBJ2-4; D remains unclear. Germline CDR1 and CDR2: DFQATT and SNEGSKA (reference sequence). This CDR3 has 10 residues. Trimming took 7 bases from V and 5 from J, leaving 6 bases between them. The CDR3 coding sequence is TGCAGTGTGCTAGAAAACATTCAGTACTTC. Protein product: CSVLENIQYF.

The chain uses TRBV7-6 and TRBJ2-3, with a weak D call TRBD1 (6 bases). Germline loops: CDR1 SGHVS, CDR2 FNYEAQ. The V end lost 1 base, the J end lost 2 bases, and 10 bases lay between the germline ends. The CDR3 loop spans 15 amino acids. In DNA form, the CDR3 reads TGTGCCAGCAGCTTAGGGACAGCCGACACAGATACGCAGTATTTT. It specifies CASSLGTADTDTQYF.

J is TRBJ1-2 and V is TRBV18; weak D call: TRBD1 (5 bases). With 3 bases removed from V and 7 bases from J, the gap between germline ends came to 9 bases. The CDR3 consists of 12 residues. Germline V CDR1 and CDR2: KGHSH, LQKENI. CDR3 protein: CASSPTGAGYTF. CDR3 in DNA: TGTGCCAGCTCACCCACTGGGGCTGGCTACACCTTC.

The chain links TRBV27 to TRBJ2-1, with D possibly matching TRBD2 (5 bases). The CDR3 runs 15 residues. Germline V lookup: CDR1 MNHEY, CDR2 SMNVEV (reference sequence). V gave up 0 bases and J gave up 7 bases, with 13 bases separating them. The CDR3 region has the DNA TGTGCCAGCAGTTTATCGGTGGAGGAGGTAAATGAGCAGTTCTTC. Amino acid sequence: CASSLSVEEVNEQFF.

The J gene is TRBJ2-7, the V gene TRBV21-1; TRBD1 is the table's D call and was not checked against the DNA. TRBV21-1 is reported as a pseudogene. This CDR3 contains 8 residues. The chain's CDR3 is CARAEQYF. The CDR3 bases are TGTGCCAGGGCCGAGCAGTACTTC.